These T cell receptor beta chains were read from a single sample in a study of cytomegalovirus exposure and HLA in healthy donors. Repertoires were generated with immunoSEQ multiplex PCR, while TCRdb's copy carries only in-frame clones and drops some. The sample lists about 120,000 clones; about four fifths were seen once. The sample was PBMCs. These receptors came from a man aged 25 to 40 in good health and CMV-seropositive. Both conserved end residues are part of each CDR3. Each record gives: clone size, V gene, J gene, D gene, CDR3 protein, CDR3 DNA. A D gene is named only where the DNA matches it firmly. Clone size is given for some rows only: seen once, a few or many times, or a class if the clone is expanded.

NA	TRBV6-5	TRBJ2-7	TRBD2	CASSAGGKYYEQYF	TGTGCCAGCAGTGCGGGGGGTAAATACTACGAGCAGTACTTC
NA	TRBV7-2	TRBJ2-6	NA	CASSAERAGANVLTF	TGTGCCAGCAGCGCTGAGAGAGCTGGGGCCAACGTCCTGACTTTC
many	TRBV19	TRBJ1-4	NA	CASSISQVPGEKLFF	TGTGCCAGTAGTATTTCTCAGGTACCAGGCGAAAAACTGTTTTTT
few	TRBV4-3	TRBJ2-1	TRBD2	CASSPNTAGEYNEQFF	TGCGCCAGCAGCCCCAATACAGCGGGGGAATACAATGAGCAGTTCTTC
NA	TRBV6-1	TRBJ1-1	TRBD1	CASSERTGGNTEAFF	TGTGCCAGCAGTGAACGGACAGGGGGCAACACTGAAGCTTTCTTT
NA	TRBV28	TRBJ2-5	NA	CASSLMTRRQETQYF	TGTGCCAGCAGTTTGATGACTAGAAGACAAGAGACCCAGTACTTC
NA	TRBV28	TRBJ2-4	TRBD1	CASSPDRELAKNIQYF	TGTGCCAGCAGTCCAGACAGGGAGCTAGCCAAAAACATTCAGTACTTC
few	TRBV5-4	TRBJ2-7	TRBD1	CASSLKGAPYEQYF	TGTGCCAGCAGCCTCAAGGGGGCCCCCTACGAGCAGTACTTC
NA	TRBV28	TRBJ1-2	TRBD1	CASRRDRDRNRNGYPF	TGTGCCAGCAGGAGGGACCGGGACAGGAATAGGAATGGCTACCCCTTC
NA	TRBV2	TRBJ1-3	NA	CATLYSLSGNTIYF	TGTGCCACACTTTACTCTCTCTCTGGAAACACCATATATTTT
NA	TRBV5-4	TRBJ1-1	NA	CASSLESDTEAFF	TGTGCCAGCAGCTTGGAGTCGGACACTGAAGCTTTCTTT
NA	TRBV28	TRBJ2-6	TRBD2	CASSLRAGGSAGANVLTF	TGTGCCAGCAGTTTAAGGGCGGGGGGGAGCGCTGGGGCCAACGTCCTGACTTTC
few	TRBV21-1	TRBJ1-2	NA	CASSMTVEGQAGYTF	TGTGCCAGCAGCATGACGGTGGAGGGGCAGGCTGGCTACACCTTC
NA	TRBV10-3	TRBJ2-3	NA	CAISEGQQEGDTQYF	TGTGCCATCAGTGAAGGACAGCAAGAGGGAGATACGCAGTATTTT
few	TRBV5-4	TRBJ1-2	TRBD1	CASSLETTGTGNYGYTF	TGTGCCAGCAGCTTGGAGACTACAGGGACAGGGAACTATGGCTACACCTTC
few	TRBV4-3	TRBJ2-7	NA	CASSRGPLDSYEQYF	TGCGCCAGCAGCCGGGGCCCCCTAGACTCCTACGAGCAGTACTTC
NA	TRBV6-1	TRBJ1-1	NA	CASSEAGFSEAFF	TGTGCCAGCAGTGAGGCAGGGTTCTCTGAAGCTTTCTTT
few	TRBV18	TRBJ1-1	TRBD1	CASSQTGQGDTEAFF	TGTGCCAGCTCGCAGACCGGACAGGGCGACACTGAAGCTTTCTTT
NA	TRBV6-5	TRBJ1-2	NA	CASSPEGDRYGYTF	TGTGCCAGCAGTCCTGAGGGGGATCGGTATGGCTACACCTTC
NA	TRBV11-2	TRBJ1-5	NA	CASSLGGVSNQPQHF	TGTGCCAGCAGCCTTGGGGGGGTAAGCAATCAGCCCCAGCATTTT
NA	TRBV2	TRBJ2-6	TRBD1	CASRDRVAGANVLTF	TGTGCCAGCAGGGACAGGGTAGCTGGGGCCAACGTCCTGACTTTC
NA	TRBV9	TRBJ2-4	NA	CASSLGGGLGDIQYF	TGTGCCAGCAGCTTGGGAGGGGGTCTTGGGGACATTCAGTACTTC